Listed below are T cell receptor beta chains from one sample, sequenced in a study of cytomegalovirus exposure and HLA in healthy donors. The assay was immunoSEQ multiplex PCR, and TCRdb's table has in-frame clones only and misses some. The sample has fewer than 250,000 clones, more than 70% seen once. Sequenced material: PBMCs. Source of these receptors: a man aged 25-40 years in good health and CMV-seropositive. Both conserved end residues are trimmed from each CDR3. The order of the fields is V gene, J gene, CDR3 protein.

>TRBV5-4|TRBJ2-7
ASSLVGKRNEQY
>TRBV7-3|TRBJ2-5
ASSPTGKETQY
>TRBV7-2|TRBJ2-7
ASRPIRGGHEQY
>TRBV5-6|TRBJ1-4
ASSPRDRDLTTNEKLF
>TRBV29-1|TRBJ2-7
SVQQTGGYEQY
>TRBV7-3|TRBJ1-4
ASSLGPKGANEKLF
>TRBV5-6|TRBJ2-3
ASSEQGPFLTDTQY
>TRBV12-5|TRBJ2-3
ASGLARGGTDTQY
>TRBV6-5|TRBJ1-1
ASSYSRGTGEAF
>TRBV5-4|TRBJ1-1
ASSRTNSNTEAF
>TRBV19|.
ASSLGTSGYEQY
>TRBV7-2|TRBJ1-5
ASSLMLQPSNQPQH
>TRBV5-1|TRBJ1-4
ASSLEPGGEKLF
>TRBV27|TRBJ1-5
ASSSQGYGQPQH
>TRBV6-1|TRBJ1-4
ASSRDRQNEKLF
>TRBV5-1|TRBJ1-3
ASSLGRSGNTIY
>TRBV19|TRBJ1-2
ASSIVGGAGGYT
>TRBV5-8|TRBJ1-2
ASSLEWGQSNYGYT
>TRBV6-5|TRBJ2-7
ASSYSSRGTYEQY
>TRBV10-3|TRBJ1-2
AMAGLTGGYT
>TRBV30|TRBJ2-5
AWSAGGGETQY
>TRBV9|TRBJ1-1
ASSVATGQVVSPAF
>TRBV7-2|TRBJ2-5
ASSLNGLAGGETQY
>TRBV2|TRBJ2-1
ASSTMGGGFNEQF
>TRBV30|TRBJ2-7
AADRLQYEQY
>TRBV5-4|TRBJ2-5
ASSLGQGRETQY
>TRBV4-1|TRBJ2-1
ASSQDAGGPRGNEQF
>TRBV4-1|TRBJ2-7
ASSQRQGVGEQY
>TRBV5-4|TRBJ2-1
ASSLQQGGNEQF
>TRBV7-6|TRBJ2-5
ASSRGSETQY
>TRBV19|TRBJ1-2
ASSVSGRRREGYT
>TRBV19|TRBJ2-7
ATAKGPSVSYEQY
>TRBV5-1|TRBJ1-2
ASSLGQPYGYT